Listed below are T cell receptor beta chains from one sample, sequenced in a study of cytomegalovirus exposure and HLA in healthy donors. Data came from immunoSEQ multiplex PCR; TCRdb stores just in-frame clones and leaves some out. Here the sample spans 130,000 or so clones, roughly four fifths being singletons. Sequencing used PBMCs. The receptors shown here come from a man aged 18 to 29 in good health and CMV-seropositive. Both conserved end residues are part of each CDR3. The order of the fields is J gene, V gene, CDR3 protein.

>TRBJ1-5|TRBV28
CASRNRLSNNQPQHF
>TRBJ1-1|TRBV18
CASSLLRRGDDTEAFF
>TRBJ2-7|TRBV4-2
CASGPRDQGVYEQYF
>TRBJ1-1|TRBV13
CASSLPGQSDTEAFF
>TRBJ1-3|TRBV6-5
CASSYARKGNTIYF
>TRBJ2-3|TRBV5-1
CASSLTGGITDTQYF
>TRBJ2-5|TRBV7-9
CSSSFQRKTQYF
>TRBJ1-1|TRBV28
CASSLPLAEAFF
>TRBJ2-7|TRBV28
CASSFGQRNYEQYF
>TRBJ2-1|TRBV7-3
CASSTGLEYEQFF
>TRBJ2-7|TRBV7-9
CASSPIYEQYF